The rows below give T cell receptor beta chains drawn from one sample of a study of blood T cell repertoires in COVID-19. Profiling relied on immunoSEQ multiplex PCR, and the TCRdb table lists in-frame clones only, not all of them. Among roughly 140,000 clones listed, more than 65% were seen once. The sample taken for sequencing was peripheral blood. These receptors came from a woman in her forties or fifties in a cohort sampled during active or convalescent COVID-19. Both conserved end residues are part of each CDR3. The D gene is left open where the match is weak. Some rows mark clone size as missing; the rest say once, few, many or name a class of expanded clone.

j_call v_call d_call clone_size cdr3_nt cdr3_aa
TRBJ2-1 TRBV3-1/TRBV3-2 NA few TGTGCCAGCAGCCCGCGGGACGGCGATGAGCAGTTCTTC CASSPRDGDEQFF
TRBJ2-7 TRBV5-1 NA few TGCGCCAGCAGCCCCGATAGCGGTTCCACTTACGAGCAGTACTTC CASSPDSGSTYEQYF
TRBJ2-7 TRBV19 NA few TGTGCCAGTAGTATAGAGCGGACATCCCCCTACGAGCAGTACTTC CASSIERTSPYEQYF
TRBJ1-6 TRBV5-5 NA NA TGTGCCAGCAGCTCCGCCTGGCAGGTCCTAAGCTCCTATAATTCACCCCTCCACTTT CASSSAWQVLSSYNSPLHF
TRBJ2-7 TRBV19 TRBD1 NA TGTGCCAGCAAGCCAGGGGGCGTCGGCTACGAGCAGTACTTC CASKPGGVGYEQYF
TRBJ1-6 TRBV5-4 NA once TGTGCCAGCAGCTGGGGCGGGGGGGTCATCCACTTT CASSWGGGVIHF
TRBJ1-1 TRBV4-1 NA once TGCGCCAGCAGCCAAGAGCGTTCGGCAGGGGCTAACACTGAAGCTTTCTTT CASSQERSAGANTEAFF
TRBJ1-2 TRBV20-1 NA NA TGCAGTGCCGGGTCTGCAGAGGGCTACACCTTC CSAGSAEGYTF
TRBJ1-6 TRBV10-2 NA NA TGCGCCAGCAGTGACCCCGGGACACGGAATTCACCCCTCCACTTT CASSDPGTRNSPLHF
TRBJ2-1 TRBV13 NA few TGTGCCAGCAGCTCAGCCTTCGTGGGACTCGACTACAATGAGCAGTTCTTC CASSSAFVGLDYNEQFF
TRBJ2-1 TRBV7-3 NA NA TGTGCCAGCAGCTTATTAGGCGGTTACAATGAGCAGTTCTTC CASSLLGGYNEQFF
TRBJ2-5 TRBV5-1 NA NA TGCGCCAGCAGCACCGGGGTTACTGGGGGGAACCAAGAGACCCAGTACTTC CASSTGVTGGNQETQYF
TRBJ1-1 TRBV29-1 NA NA TGCAGCGTTGCATCCAGGGTAGACGGCACTGAAGCTTTCTTT CSVASRVDGTEAFF
TRBJ1-1 TRBV12-5 NA NA TGTGCTAGTGGCCTTCAAACCCTCGGGGCTTTCTTT CASGLQTLGAFF
TRBJ1-4 TRBV5-5 NA NA TGTGCCAGCAGCCGCATGATCCGGAATGAAAAACTGTTTTTT CASSRMIRNEKLFF
TRBJ1-3 TRBV7-2 NA NA TGTGCCAGCAGCTTAGACTCGGGGTTAAACACCATATATTTT CASSLDSGLNTIYF
TRBJ1-4 TRBV2 NA once TGTGCCAGCAGTCGGGACACCATTGGGGAAAAACTGTTTTTT CASSRDTIGEKLFF